This is a list of T cell receptor beta chains from one sample in a study of blood T cell repertoires in COVID-19. Generated by immunoSEQ multiplex PCR, the TCRdb table keeps only in-frame clones and is missing some. The data contain 200,000 or so clones, roughly 86% of them seen just once; the ten biggest clones take up over 2.5%. The sample consisted of peripheral blood. These receptors all come from a man aged 55 to 70 with acute or convalescent COVID-19. Each CDR3 is given with its conserved first and last residue. The D gene is left open where the match is weak. Only some rows state a clone size, as once, few, many or a class for expanded clones.

cdr3_nt cdr3_aa d_call clone_size j_call v_call
TGTGCCAGCAGTGAATATCCGGGGGGAGGAAACACCATATATTTT CASSEYPGGGNTIYF NA NA TRBJ1-3 TRBV25-1
TGTGCCAGTAGTTTGACCAGGGGGGGGGAGCTGTTTTTT CASSLTRGGELFF TRBD1 NA TRBJ2-2 TRBV19
TGTGCCAGCTCACCACGAGTTGCCGGGTCCGGTGAGCAGTACTTC CASSPRVAGSGEQYF NA NA TRBJ2-7 TRBV18
TGTGCCAGCAGCTTAGCGAATACGCTAGCGGCGCCCTACGAGCAGTACTTC CASSLANTLAAPYEQYF TRBD2 NA TRBJ2-7 TRBV7-9
TGTGCCAGCAGCTTAGCGGACAGTCGTAACACCATATATTTT CASSLADSRNTIYF NA NA TRBJ1-3 TRBV11-2
TGTGCCAGCAGCCCAACGACTAGCGGGCCCACAGATACGCAGTATTTT CASSPTTSGPTDTQYF TRBD2 NA TRBJ2-3 TRBV9
TGTGCCAGCAGTTTATCGGGAATACTGGGACAGGCGGGAAACACCATATATTTT CASSLSGILGQAGNTIYF TRBD1 NA TRBJ1-3 TRBV28
TGCAGCGTTGAGGAAACTAGGAGCTCCTACGAGCAGTACTTC CSVEETRSSYEQYF NA once TRBJ2-7 TRBV29-1
TGTGCCAGCAGTGCACCCACAGGGGGATGGACCGGGGAGCTGTTTTTT CASSAPTGGWTGELFF TRBD1 NA TRBJ2-2 TRBV6-1
TGTGCCAGCAGTTCCCAGTGGAATCAGCCCCAGCATTTT CASSSQWNQPQHF NA once TRBJ1-5 TRBV6-4
TGTGCCACCGGTCACTACCCTCCGGATAGGCAGTACTTC CATGHYPPDRQYF NA NA TRBJ2-7 TRBV24-1
TGCGCCAGCAGCCCATTAGCGATGGAAAAGCAGTTCTTC CASSPLAMEKQFF NA NA TRBJ2-1 TRBV4-3
TGTGCCAGCAGCCAAGCCCCGCCGGGACTAGCGGGGACTCAGGGCAATGAGCAGTTCTTC CASSQAPPGLAGTQGNEQFF TRBD2 NA TRBJ2-1 TRBV4-2
TGTGCCAGCAGGCCCCTACAGGGTAATTCACCCCTCCACTTT CASRPLQGNSPLHF NA NA TRBJ1-6 TRBV11-2
TGTGCCAGCAGCTTGGTGGGGCGGGGTACTGATACGCAGTATTTT CASSLVGRGTDTQYF NA few TRBJ2-3 TRBV5-5
TGCGCCAGCAGCGCCACTCAGGGGGCCCCAAACACCTTC CASSATQGAPNTF TRBD1 NA TRBJ1-2 TRBV5-1
TGTGCCAGCAGCTGGGGCCGCCAGGCCCCCTCCCCCAACTTC CASSWGRQAPSPNF NA NA TRBJ2-7 TRBV5-5
TGTGCCAGCAGCGAGGGAGGGACAGGGACCTATAATTCACCCCTCCACTTT CASSEGGTGTYNSPLHF TRBD1 few TRBJ1-6 TRBV9
TGTGCCAGCAGCCCGAGAGGGACTAAAGGGGAGCTGTTTTTT CASSPRGTKGELFF TRBD2 NA TRBJ2-2 TRBV9
TGTGCCAGCAGTGAATATAGTGGGCAGGGAGGTCCCAAAAACATTCAGTACTTC CASSEYSGQGGPKNIQYF NA NA TRBJ2-4 TRBV25-1
TGTGCCAGCAGTTACCCAGGACCTCCGGGGAGGGACGAGCAGTACTTC CASSYPGPPGRDEQYF TRBD2 once TRBJ2-7 TRBV6-2/TRBV6-3
TGTGCCACCAGTGACCCGACAGGTCCCGACTATGGCTACACCTTC CATSDPTGPDYGYTF NA NA TRBJ1-2 TRBV24-1
TGTGCCAGCAGCTTGACGCTAGCCAATTCACCCCTCCACTTT CASSLTLANSPLHF NA NA TRBJ1-6 TRBV5-5
TGTGCCATCAGTGAGATGAGGGGCGGGGGCGGCTATGGCTACACCTTC CAISEMRGGGGYGYTF NA NA TRBJ1-2 TRBV10-3
TGTGCCAGCAGCTTAGGTCCAGGGGGGAACACTGAAGCTTTCTTT CASSLGPGGNTEAFF TRBD1 once TRBJ1-1 TRBV11-3
TGTGCCAGCAGGGACACAGGGTTAAGCTATGGCTACACCTTC CASRDTGLSYGYTF NA NA TRBJ1-2 TRBV3-1/TRBV3-2
TGTGCCAGTGCTCCGGGTGGAACCTCCTACGAGCAGTACTTC CASAPGGTSYEQYF NA NA TRBJ2-7 TRBV19
TGTGCCAGCAGCTTAGGATCAACTCGGGGGAGGACTCAGCCCCAGCATTTT CASSLGSTRGRTQPQHF NA NA TRBJ1-5 TRBV7-9
TGTGCCAGCAGTTCGACACCTTTCACTGGAAACACCATATATTTT CASSSTPFTGNTIYF NA once TRBJ1-3 TRBV28
TGTGCCACCTCTATGGGGACAGGGGTAAAAGAGACCCAGTACTTC CATSMGTGVKETQYF TRBD1 NA TRBJ2-5 TRBV24-1
TGTGCCAGTAGTCACAGGGGGTACGAAAAACTGTTTTTT CASSHRGYEKLFF TRBD1 NA TRBJ1-4 TRBV19
TGTGCCATCAGTGAGGACAGTACAACCTATGGGCAGTACTTC CAISEDSTTYGQYF NA NA TRBJ2-7 TRBV10-3
TGTGCCAGCAGCTTGAGGGACACCAACTATGGCTACACCTTC CASSLRDTNYGYTF NA NA TRBJ1-2 TRBV5-5
TGTGCCAGCAGCTTAACTCGGGGTCCCGATTCACCCCTCCACTTT CASSLTRGPDSPLHF NA NA TRBJ1-6 TRBV7-3
TGTGCCAGCAGTTACTCGAGGGATGGCTATGGCTACACCTTC CASSYSRDGYGYTF NA NA TRBJ1-2 TRBV6-5
TGCGCCAGCAGAGTAAACCGGGACAGAAATTCACCCCTCCACTTT CASRVNRDRNSPLHF TRBD1 NA TRBJ1-6 TRBV4-1
TGTGCCAGCAGCGTTGAGACAGATTCACCCCTCCACTTT CASSVETDSPLHF NA once TRBJ1-6 TRBV9
TGTGCCAGCAGCCCCGACAGGCTGAACACCGGGGAGCTGTTTTTT CASSPDRLNTGELFF NA NA TRBJ2-2 TRBV7-7
TGTGCCAGCAGCTCCAGGGCCAACGGGGAGCTGTTTTTT CASSSRANGELFF NA NA TRBJ2-2 TRBV5-5
TGTGCCAGCAGCTTAGGTACTCGGGGGGCCGTCACAAATACGCAGTATTTT CASSLGTRGAVTNTQYF NA NA TRBJ2-3 TRBV7-9
TGTGCCAGCAGCCAAAGGAGACAGAACTATGGCTACACCTTC CASSQRRQNYGYTF NA NA TRBJ1-2 TRBV14
TGTGCCAGCAGCCCCGAGGGACTAGCGGGGGGAGAGCAGTTCTTC CASSPEGLAGGEQFF TRBD2 NA TRBJ2-1 TRBV7-9
TGTGCCAGCAGCTTCGGGACAGGGTCCGATACGCAGTATTTT CASSFGTGSDTQYF TRBD1 NA TRBJ2-3 TRBV13
TGCGCCAGCAGCCCGGAGGTGCGCGGGGGGGCTTTCCATTATTTT CASSPEVRGGAFHYF TRBD2 NA TRBJ2-3 TRBV5-1
TGCGCCAGCAGCTGGACTAGCGGGGGGAGTGAGCAGTTCTTC CASSWTSGGSEQFF TRBD2 NA TRBJ2-1 TRBV5-1
TGTGCCAGCAGTTACCAGGGACACGGACTGAACACTGAAGCTTTCTTT CASSYQGHGLNTEAFF NA NA TRBJ1-1 TRBV6-2/TRBV6-3
TGTGCCAGTAGTATCCAAACAGCAGGGTCCATGAACACTGAAGCTTTCTTT CASSIQTAGSMNTEAFF NA NA TRBJ1-1 TRBV19
TGTGCCAGCAGCCCGGTTGGGGGGGCCAACACTGAAGCTTTCTTT CASSPVGGANTEAFF NA once TRBJ1-1 TRBV3-1/TRBV3-2
TGCGCCAGCAGCCCGAGTGTTGGGACTAGCGGGCGGAGGGAGACCCAGTACTTC CASSPSVGTSGRRETQYF TRBD2 NA TRBJ2-5 TRBV5-1
TGCGCCAGCAGCGACGGGGGGGCCATCAACGAGCAGTACTTC CASSDGGAINEQYF TRBD2 NA TRBJ2-7 TRBV5-1
TGTGCCAGCAGCGTAGGGGCAGCTCTCTCTGGAAACACCATATATTTT CASSVGAALSGNTIYF NA NA TRBJ1-3 TRBV9
TGCGCCAGCAGCTACAGGGCTCCAGATACGCAGTATTTT CASSYRAPDTQYF NA NA TRBJ2-3 TRBV10-1
TGTGCCAGCAGTTACTCGACGGGGCAGGGCGGGGGCGAGCAGTACTTC CASSYSTGQGGGEQYF TRBD2 NA TRBJ2-7 TRBV6-5
TGCGCCAGCAGTGAGCAGGGACAGGGAGGGGAGCAGTTCTTC CASSEQGQGGEQFF TRBD1 NA TRBJ2-1 TRBV10-1
TGTGCCAGTAGTATTGGCCGACAGGTCCTCTATGGCTACACCTTC CASSIGRQVLYGYTF NA NA TRBJ1-2 TRBV19
TGTGCCAGCAGTTACCCTGGACTACGCTACGAGCAGTACTTC CASSYPGLRYEQYF NA NA TRBJ2-7 TRBV6-2/TRBV6-3
TGTGCCATCAGTGAGGGACTAGCGGGGGGTAATGAGCAGTTCTTC CAISEGLAGGNEQFF TRBD2 NA TRBJ2-1 TRBV10-3
TGTGCCAGCAGTGAACAGAGCTCTGGGGCCAACGTCCTGACTTTC CASSEQSSGANVLTF NA NA TRBJ2-6 TRBV6-4